Detailed here is one T cell receptor beta chain. This clone was detected only a few times. There is no known antigen for this receptor. No much larger clonotype is one base removed from it; base qualities were not supplied. This entry is derived from a study of T cells in localized non-small cell lung cancer (dated by TCRdb to about 2020). Concerning the study at large: T cell repertoires of 236 early-stage NSCLC patients were analyzed, with tumors being compared against uninvolved tumor-adjacent lungs. The cohort consisted of around 250 treatment-naive NSCLC patients whose localized lung tumors had been resected. The mean age of the NSCLC patients was under 70 years, with fewer than 150 men and about a hundred women.

The immunoSEQ Assay was used to sequence TCR beta CDR3 regions from DNA. In the source study's methods: T cell density was computed as TCR beta template counts normalized to usable DNA estimated by amplifying housekeeping genes. The preseqR package was used to estimate richness by extrapolating to 400,000 templates for PBMC samples and to 120,000 templates for tissue samples. Clonality was defined by subtracting Pielou's evenness from one. Tissue-enriched TCRs were identified through differential abundance testing performed on productive amino-acid clonotypes, with a minimum total count of 5 and an alpha of 0.1. The Jaccard Index and the Morisita Overlap Index were used to measure repertoire overlap between compartments. GLIPH clustered TCR beta CDR3s with public tetramer-defined viral CDR3s; viral motifs required at least three viral sequences plus V-gene enrichment. TCRdb limited this immuneACCESS table to in-frame rearrangements with V and J called. A share of clones is missing; checked studies link under half to unresolved V genes, and the rest is unexplained. That table furnishes V, J and clone size, whereas the DNA furnished D and trimming. The sample yields more than 20,000 clones; around 90% were counted once. Jointly, the top ten make up under 7.5% of the sample.

What the authors observed across the whole study: Uninvolved tumor-adjacent lung showed the highest T cell clonality, higher than tumor, which suggests more focused antigenic responses in the adjacent lung. Longer overall survival was associated with higher T cell density in blood, whereas shorter survival was associated with higher clonality in adjacent lung. A median of 57 of the top 100 tumor clones turned up in the paired uninvolved adjacent lung, and approximately 30 of those clones also ranked among the top 100 of that same adjacent lung. Since the design was exploratory, TCR variables were selected using unadjusted p-values with no false-discovery rate correction. Because multi-region tumor sequencing was not done, intratumor heterogeneity could not be ruled out.

V is clipped by 1 base and J by 4 bases, and the sequence between their germline boundaries is 8 bases long. The CDR3 holds 14 amino acids from the cysteine to the phenylalanine. Kept here is only the CDR3 DNA, which spans 42 bases and is read in frame from base 1. CDR1 and CDR2, looked up from the germline V gene, are SGHRS and YFSETQ. At diagnosis, tumor, uninvolved tumor-adjacent lung and peripheral blood were collected and then preserved as a mix of FFPE and fresh-frozen material. For TCR repertoire profiling, blood samples were analyzed as peripheral blood mononuclear cells. The chain was built from TRBV5-1 and TRBJ2-2, with the identity of the D gene unclear. This specimen was peripheral blood, taken before any cancer treatment. The receptor comes from a male donor aged 60 or over with stage I squamous cell lung carcinoma. DNA sequence: TGCGCCAGCAGCTTGTTGGACGGCACCGGGGAGCTGTTTTTT. Protein translation: CASSLLDGTGELFF.